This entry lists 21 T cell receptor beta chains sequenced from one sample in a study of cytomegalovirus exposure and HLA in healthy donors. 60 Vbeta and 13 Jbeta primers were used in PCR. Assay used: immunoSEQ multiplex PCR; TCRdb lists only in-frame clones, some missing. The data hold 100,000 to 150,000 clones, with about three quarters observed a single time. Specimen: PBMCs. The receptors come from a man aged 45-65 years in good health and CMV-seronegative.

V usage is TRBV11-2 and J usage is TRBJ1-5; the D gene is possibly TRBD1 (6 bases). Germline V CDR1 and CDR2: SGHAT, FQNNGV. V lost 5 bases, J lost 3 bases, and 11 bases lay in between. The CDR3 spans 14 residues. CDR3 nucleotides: TGTGCCAGCAGCCCCGGACAGTTCAATCAGCCCCAGCATTTT. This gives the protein CASSPGQFNQPQHF.

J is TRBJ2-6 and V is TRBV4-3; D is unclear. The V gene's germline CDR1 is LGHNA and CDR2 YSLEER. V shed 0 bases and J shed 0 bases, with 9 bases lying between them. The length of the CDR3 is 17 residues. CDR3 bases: TGCGCCAGCAGCCAAGATAGTAGCAGCTCTGGGGCCAACGTCCTGACTTTC. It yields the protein CASSQDSSSSGANVLTF.

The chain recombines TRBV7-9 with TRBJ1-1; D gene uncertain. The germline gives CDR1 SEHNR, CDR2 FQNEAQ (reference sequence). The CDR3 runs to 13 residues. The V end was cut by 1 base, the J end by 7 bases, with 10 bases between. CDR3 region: CASSLGGTFEAFF. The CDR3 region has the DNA TGTGCCAGCAGCTTAGGTGGCACATTTGAAGCTTTCTTT.

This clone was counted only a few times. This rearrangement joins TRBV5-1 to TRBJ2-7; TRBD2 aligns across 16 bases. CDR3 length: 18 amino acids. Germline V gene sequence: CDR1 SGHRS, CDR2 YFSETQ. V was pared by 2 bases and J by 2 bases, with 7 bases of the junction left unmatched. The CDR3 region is CASSFTGTSGGAAYEQYF. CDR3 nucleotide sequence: TGCGCCAGCAGCTTTACCGGGACTAGCGGGGGGGCCGCCTACGAGCAGTACTTC.

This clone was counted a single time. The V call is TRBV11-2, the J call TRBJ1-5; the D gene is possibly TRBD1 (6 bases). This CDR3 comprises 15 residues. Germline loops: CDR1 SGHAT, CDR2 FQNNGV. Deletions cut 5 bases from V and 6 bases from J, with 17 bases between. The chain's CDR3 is CASSLQAGEGQPQHF. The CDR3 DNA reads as TGTGCCAGCAGCCTACAGGCAGGGGAGGGTCAGCCCCAGCATTTT.

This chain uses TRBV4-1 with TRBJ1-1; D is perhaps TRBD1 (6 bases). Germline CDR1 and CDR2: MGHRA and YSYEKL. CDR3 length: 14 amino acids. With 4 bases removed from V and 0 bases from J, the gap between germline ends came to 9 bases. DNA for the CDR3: TGCGCCAGCAGCCGAGGGGACATGAACACTGAAGCTTTCTTT. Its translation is CASSRGDMNTEAFF.

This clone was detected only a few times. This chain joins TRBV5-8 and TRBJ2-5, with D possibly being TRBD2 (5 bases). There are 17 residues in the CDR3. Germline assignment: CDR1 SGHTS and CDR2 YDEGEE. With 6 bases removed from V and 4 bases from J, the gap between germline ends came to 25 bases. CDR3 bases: TGTGCCAGCATCCTATCAACAGCCGTCCGGGAAGGAGAGACCCAGTACTTC. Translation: CASILSTAVREGETQYF.

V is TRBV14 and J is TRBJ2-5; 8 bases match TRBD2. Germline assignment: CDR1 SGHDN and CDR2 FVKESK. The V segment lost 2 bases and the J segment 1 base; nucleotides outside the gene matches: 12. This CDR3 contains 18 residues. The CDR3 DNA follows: TGTGCCAGCAGCCAAACTAGCGGTTTTGGTTGGCCCCAAGAGACCCAGTACTTC. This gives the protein CASSQTSGFGWPQETQYF.

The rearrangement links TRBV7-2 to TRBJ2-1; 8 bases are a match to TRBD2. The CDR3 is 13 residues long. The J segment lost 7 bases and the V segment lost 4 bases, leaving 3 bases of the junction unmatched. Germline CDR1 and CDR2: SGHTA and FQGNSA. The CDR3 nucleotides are TGTGCCAGCAGCTCCGGGAGGGCAAATGAGCAGTTCTTC. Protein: CASSSGRANEQFF.

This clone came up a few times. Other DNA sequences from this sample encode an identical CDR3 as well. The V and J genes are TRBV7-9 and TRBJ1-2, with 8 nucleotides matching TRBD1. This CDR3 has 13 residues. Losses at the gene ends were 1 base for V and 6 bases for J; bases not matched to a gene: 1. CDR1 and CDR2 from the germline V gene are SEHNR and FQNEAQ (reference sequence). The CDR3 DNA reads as TGTGCCAGCAGCTTAGGACAGGGGAATGGCTACACCTTC. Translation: CASSLGQGNGYTF.

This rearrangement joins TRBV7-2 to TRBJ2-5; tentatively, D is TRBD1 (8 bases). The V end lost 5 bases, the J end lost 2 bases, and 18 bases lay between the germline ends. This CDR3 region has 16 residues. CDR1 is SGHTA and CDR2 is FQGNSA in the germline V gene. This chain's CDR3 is CASSSNRGGLQETQYF. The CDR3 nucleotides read TGTGCCAGCAGCAGTAACAGGGGGGGGTTACAAGAGACCCAGTACTTC. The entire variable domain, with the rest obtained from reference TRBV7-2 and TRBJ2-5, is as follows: GAGVSQSPSNKVTEKGKDVELRCDPISGHTALYWYRQSLGQGLEFLIYFQGNSAPDKSGLPSDRFSAERTGGSVSTLTIQRTQQEDSAVYLCASSSNRGGLQETQYFGPGTRLLVL.

This chain's CDR3 is CATPLRDRASYEQYF. The CDR3 DNA is TGTGCCACGCCCCTCCGGGACAGGGCCTCCTACGAGCAGTACTTC. This rearrangement joins TRBV15 to TRBJ2-7; TRBD1 agrees at 9 bases. The CDR3 length is 15 residues. CDR1 and CDR2 from the germline V gene are LNHNV and YYDKDF (reference sequence). V gave up 9 bases and J gave up 0 bases; unmatched junction bases: 9.

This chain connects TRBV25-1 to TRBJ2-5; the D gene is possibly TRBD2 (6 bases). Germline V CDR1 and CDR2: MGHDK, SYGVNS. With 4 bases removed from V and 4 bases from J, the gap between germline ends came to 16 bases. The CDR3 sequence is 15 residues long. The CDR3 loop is CASSGRRGRGETQYF. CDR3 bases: TGTGCCAGCAGTGGCCGGCGGGGACGGGGAGAGACCCAGTACTTC.

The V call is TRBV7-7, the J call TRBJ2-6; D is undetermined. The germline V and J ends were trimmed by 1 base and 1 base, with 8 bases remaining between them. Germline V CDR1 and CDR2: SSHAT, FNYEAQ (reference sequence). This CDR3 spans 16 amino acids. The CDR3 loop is CASSLGYGSGANVLTF. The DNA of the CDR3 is TGTGCCAGCAGCTTAGGGTACGGTTCTGGGGCCAACGTCCTGACTTTC.

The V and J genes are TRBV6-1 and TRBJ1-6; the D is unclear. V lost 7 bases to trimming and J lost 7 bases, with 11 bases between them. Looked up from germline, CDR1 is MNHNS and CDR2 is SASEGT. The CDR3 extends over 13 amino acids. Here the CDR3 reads CASKGPGNSPLHF. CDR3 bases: TGTGCCAGCAAAGGACCGGGGAATTCACCCCTCCACTTT.

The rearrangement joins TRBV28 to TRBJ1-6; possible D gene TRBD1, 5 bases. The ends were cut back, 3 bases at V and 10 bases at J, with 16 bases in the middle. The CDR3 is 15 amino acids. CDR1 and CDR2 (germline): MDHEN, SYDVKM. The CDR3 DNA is TGTGCCAGCAGTTTCCTGTCTGGGGCCGGATCACCCCTCCACTTT. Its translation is CASSFLSGAGSPLHF.

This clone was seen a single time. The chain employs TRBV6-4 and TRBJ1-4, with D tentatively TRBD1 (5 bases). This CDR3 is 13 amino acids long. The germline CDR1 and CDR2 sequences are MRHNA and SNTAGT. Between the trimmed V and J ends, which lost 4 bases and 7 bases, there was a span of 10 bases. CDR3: CASSVNGGEKLFF. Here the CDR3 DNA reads TGTGCCAGCAGTGTGAACGGGGGTGAAAAACTGTTTTTT.

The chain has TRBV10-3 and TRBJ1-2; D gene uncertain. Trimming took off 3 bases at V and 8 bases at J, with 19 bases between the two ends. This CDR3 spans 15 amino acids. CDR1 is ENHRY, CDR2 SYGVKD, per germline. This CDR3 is CAISEGTQTSGGYTF. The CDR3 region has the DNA TGTGCCATCAGTGAAGGAACACAAACCTCGGGGGGCTACACCTTC.

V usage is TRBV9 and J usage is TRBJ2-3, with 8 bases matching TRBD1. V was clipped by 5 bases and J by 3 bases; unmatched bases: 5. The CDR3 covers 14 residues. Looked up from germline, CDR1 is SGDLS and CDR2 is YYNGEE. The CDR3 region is CASSRTGLTDTQYF. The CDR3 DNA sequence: TGTGCCAGCAGTCGGACAGGGTTGACAGATACGCAGTATTTT.

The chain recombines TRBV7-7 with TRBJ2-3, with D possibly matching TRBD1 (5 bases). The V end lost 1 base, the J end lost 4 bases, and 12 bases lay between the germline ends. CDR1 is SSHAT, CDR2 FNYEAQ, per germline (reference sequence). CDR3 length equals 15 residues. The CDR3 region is CASSLGQGRADTQYF. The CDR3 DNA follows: TGTGCCAGCAGCTTAGGTCAGGGCAGGGCAGATACGCAGTATTTT. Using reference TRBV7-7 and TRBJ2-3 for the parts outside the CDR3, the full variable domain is GAGVSQSPRYKVTKRGQDVTLRCDPISSHATLYWYQQALGQGPEFLTYFNYEAQPDKSGLPSDRFSAERPEGSISTLTIQRTEQRDSAMYRCASSLGQGRADTQYFGPGTRLTVL.

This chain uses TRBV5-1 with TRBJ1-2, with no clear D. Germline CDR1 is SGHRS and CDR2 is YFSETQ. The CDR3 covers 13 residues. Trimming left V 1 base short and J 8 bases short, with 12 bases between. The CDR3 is CASSLWAAEGYTF. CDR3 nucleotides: TGCGCCAGCAGCTTGTGGGCAGCGGAGGGCTACACCTTC.